A single sample is the source of the 8 T cell receptor beta chains below, sequenced in a study of cytomegalovirus exposure and HLA in healthy donors. Both 60 Vbeta primers and 13 Jbeta primers went into the PCR. The table came from immunoSEQ multiplex PCR; TCRdb's copy has only in-frame clones and leaves some out. In the table there are approximately 110,000 clones, about three quarters of which are singletons. The sequencing input was PBMCs. These receptors were collected from a woman aged 40 to 55 in good health and CMV-seropositive.

The V and J genes are TRBV7-2 and TRBJ1-5; D call uncertain. The CDR3 has 14 amino acids. Looked up from germline, CDR1 is SGHTA and CDR2 is FQGNSA. V lost 5 bases and J 5 bases, leaving 13 bases between the germline ends. The CDR3 nucleotides are TGTGCCAGCAGCCCACGGCAGAGGTATCAGCCCCAGCATTTT. Protein sequence: CASSPRQRYQPQHF.

J is TRBJ2-1 and V is TRBV9; unclear D gene. This CDR3 is 13 amino acids long. V lost 0 bases, J lost 6 bases, and 7 bases lay in between. The germline V gene has CDR1 SGDLS and CDR2 YYNGEE. Here the CDR3 DNA reads TGTGCCAGCAGCGTAGGAGGCACCAATGAGCAGTTCTTC. Its translation: CASSVGGTNEQFF.

This clone appeared once. This CDR3 is CASSVVASGNNEQFF. The CDR3 DNA reads TGTGCCAGCAGCGTAGTGGCTAGCGGCAACAATGAGCAGTTCTTC. The chain uses TRBV9 and TRBJ2-1, with TRBD2 identical over 7 bases. Germline V gene lookup returns CDR1 SGDLS and CDR2 YYNGEE. CDR3 length: 15 residues. With V trimmed by 0 bases and J by 5 bases, 5 bases remained unmatched.

This clone came up once. This specimen includes other DNA sequences encoding the same CDR3. The gene calls are TRBV2 and TRBJ2-1; 8 bases map to TRBD2. There are 12 residues in the CDR3. Losses at the gene ends were 6 bases for V and 6 bases for J; bases not matched to a gene: 1. Looked up from germline, CDR1 is SNHLY and CDR2 is FYNNEI. This chain's CDR3 is CASRSGGNEQFF. The CDR3 DNA sequence: TGTGCCAGCAGAAGCGGGGGCAATGAGCAGTTCTTC.

The chain recombines TRBV9 with TRBJ2-5; D is uncertain. The CDR3 spans 16 residues. CDR1 is SGDLS, CDR2 YYNGEE, per germline. Trimming left V 2 bases short and J 4 bases short, with 18 bases between. DNA of the CDR3: TGTGCCAGCAGCGTGCAGTCACAGCTGCCCGCAGAGACCCAGTACTTC. Translating it yields CASSVQSQLPAETQYF.

This chain uses TRBV5-1 with TRBJ1-1, with 10 bases that match TRBD1. Trimming at V came to 4 bases and at J to 3 bases, leaving 6 bases not matched to a gene. Germline CDR1 SGHRS, CDR2 YFSETQ. The CDR3 loop spans 15 amino acids. DNA for the CDR3: TGCGCCAGCAGCGCCGACAGGGGGCAGGACACTGAAGCTTTCTTT. The encoded protein is CASSADRGQDTEAFF.

This chain connects TRBV10-3 to TRBJ2-3, with D possibly TRBD1 on 5 matching bases. CDR1 is ENHRY, CDR2 SYGVKD, per germline. The CDR3 contains 14 residues. V was clipped by 1 base and J by 3 bases, with 8 bases between them. The CDR3 loop reads CAISEYQGTDTQYF. In DNA form, the CDR3 reads TGTGCCATCAGTGAGTACCAGGGAACAGATACGCAGTATTTT.

The chain employs TRBV7-2 and TRBJ2-3; D is unresolved. CDR3 length equals 13 residues. Germline values: CDR1 SGHTA, CDR2 FQGNSA. V lost 7 bases and J lost 0, with 8 bases in between. CDR3: CASTRLSTDTQYF. CDR3 DNA sequence: TGTGCCAGCACCAGACTCAGCACAGATACGCAGTATTTT.